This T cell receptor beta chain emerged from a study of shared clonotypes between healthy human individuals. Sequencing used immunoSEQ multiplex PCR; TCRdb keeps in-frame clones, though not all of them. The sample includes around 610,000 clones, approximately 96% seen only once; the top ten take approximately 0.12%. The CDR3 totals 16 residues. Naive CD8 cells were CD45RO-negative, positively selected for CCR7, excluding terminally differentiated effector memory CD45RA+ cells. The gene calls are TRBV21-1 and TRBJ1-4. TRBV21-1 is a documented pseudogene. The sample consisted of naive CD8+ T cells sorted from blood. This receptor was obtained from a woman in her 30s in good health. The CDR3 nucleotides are TGTGCCAGCAGCAGACATCCTGGGGGATCTAATGAAAAACTGTTTTTT. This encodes CASSRHPGGSNEKLFF.